One T cell receptor beta chain is described in this entry. Its antigen is not identified. The data are from a study of shared clonotypes between healthy human individuals. About the study: Each donor's CD4 naive and CD4 memory cells filled three plates apiece, CD8 naive two, and CD8 memory one.

Study results and caveats: Memory subsets generally showed lower estimated richness than naive subsets. Clonotype sharing levels among donors were expected to vary with sequencing depth.

DNA at about 0.2 ug, some 31,000 T cell genomes, went into sorted-subset replicate PCRs. The table came from immunoSEQ multiplex PCR; TCRdb's copy has only in-frame clones and leaves some out. This sample has about 1.5 million clones, with 98% found just once. The clonotype comes from a man in his thirties or forties in good health. Sequencing was carried out using naive CD4+ T cells sorted from blood. Subset: CD45RA+ positively selected.

The CDR3 bases are TGTGCCAGCAGCTTAGTAAGACTAGCGGGAGAATTTCACATTAATGAGCAGTTCTTC. It encodes CASSLVRLAGEFHINEQFF. The chain links TRBV7-9 to TRBJ2-1; 12 nucleotides line up with TRBD2. V dropped 1 base and J dropped 7; count of bases not matched to a gene: 14. The CDR3 runs 19 residues. In germline, CDR1 is SEHNR, CDR2 FQNEAQ (reference sequence). The variable domain in full, completed from reference TRBV7-9 and TRBJ2-1, reads DTGVSQNPRHKITKRGQNVTFRCDPISEHNRLYWYRQTLGQGPEFLTYFQNEAQLEKSRLLSDRFSAERPKGSFSTLEIQRTEQGDSAMYLCASSLVRLAGEFHINEQFFGPGTRLTVL.